This TCR beta chain was obtained from a study of T cells in Graves' hyperthyroidism and ophthalmopathy. Template material for amplifying TCR beta CDR3 regions consisted of RNA transcripts. Using the HTBI primer set, a first-round RT-PCR was run on the TCR CDR3. One entry per CDR3 protein, called by TCRdb with MiXCR from the multiplex PCR reads. The data hold about 360,000 distinct CDR3 sequences, with roughly 13% observed a single time. It was considered stable Graves' hyperthyroidism when ophthalmopathy did not progress within 18 months. Pregnant or lactating patients were excluded, as were those with uncontrolled infection or other autoimmune disease. This clonotype has only a few counts. Its antigen remains unidentified. General study results and limits: Peripheral blood also featured most of the thyroid clonotypes expanded above 0.001. In simple terms, a model built on 13 V-J features told ophthalmopathy apart from stable hyperthyroidism.

The germline CDR1 and CDR2 sequences are LNHDA and SQIVND (reference sequence). There are 16 residues in the CDR3. The trim removed 3 bases at V and 9 bases at J, leaving 7 bases unmatched. The sequenced sample consisted of blood. This clonotype was sampled from a woman younger than 35 with Graves' hyperthyroidism. This chain connects TRBV19 to TRBJ2-1; 14 bases match TRBD2. The CDR3 DNA sequence: TGTGCCAGTAGTATTCGGGGACTAGCGGGAGCAGGTGAGCAGTTCTTC. As protein: CASSIRGLAGAGEQFF.